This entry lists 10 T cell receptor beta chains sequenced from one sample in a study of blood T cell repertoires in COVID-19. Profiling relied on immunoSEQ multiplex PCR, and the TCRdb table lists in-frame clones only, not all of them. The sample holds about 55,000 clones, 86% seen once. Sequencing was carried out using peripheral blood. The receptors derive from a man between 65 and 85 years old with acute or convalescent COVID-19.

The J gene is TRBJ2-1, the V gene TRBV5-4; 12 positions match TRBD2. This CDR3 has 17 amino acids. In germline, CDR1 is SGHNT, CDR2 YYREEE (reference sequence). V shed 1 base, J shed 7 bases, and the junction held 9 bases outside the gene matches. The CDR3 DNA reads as TGTGCCAGCAGCTTGCTGCCTAGCGGGGGGGGTTGGAATGAGCAGTTCTTC. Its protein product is CASSLLPSGGGWNEQFF.

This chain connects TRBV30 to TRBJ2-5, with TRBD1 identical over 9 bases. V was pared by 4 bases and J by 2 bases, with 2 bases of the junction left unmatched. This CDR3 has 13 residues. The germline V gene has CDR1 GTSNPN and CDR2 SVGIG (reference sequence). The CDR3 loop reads CAWNRGLQETQYF. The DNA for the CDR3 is TGTGCCTGGAACAGGGGGCTTCAAGAGACCCAGTACTTC.

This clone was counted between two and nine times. The DNA of the CDR3 is TGTGCCAGTAAACCGGGACTAGCGGGAGGGCAGTCCAAAAACATTCAGTACTTC. Amino acid sequence: CASKPGLAGGQSKNIQYF. V gene TRBV27 combines with J gene TRBJ2-4; TRBD2 matches at 16 bases. Looked up from germline, CDR1 is MNHEY and CDR2 is SMNVEV (reference sequence). The junction had 10 bases not matched to a gene; V was cut back by 9 bases and J by 2 bases. This CDR3 is 18 amino acids long.

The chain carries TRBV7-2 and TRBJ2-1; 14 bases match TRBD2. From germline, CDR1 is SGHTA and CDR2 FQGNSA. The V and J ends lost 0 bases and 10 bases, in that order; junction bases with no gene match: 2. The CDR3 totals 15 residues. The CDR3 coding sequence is TGTGCCAGCAGCTTAGCCGGACTAGCGGGGGGAGAGCAGTTCTTC. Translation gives CASSLAGLAGGEQFF.

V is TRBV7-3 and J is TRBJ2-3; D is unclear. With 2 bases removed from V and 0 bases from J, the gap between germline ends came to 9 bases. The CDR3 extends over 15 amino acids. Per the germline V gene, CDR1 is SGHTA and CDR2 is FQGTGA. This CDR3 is CASSLGVGSTDTQYF. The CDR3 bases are TGTGCCAGCAGCTTAGGAGTAGGTAGCACAGATACGCAGTATTTT.

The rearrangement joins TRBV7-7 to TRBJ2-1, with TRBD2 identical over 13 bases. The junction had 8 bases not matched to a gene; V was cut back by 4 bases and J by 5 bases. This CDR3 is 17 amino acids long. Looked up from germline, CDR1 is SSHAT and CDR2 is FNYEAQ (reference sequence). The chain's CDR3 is CASSSGQGLAGNNEQFF. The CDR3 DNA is TGTGCCAGCAGCTCGGGACAGGGACTAGCGGGAAACAATGAGCAGTTCTTC. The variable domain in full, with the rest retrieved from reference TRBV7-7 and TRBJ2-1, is GAGVSQSPRYKVTKRGQDVTLRCDPISSHATLYWYQQALGQGPEFLTYFNYEAQPDKSGLPSDRFSAERPEGSISTLTIQRTEQRDSAMYRCASSSGQGLAGNNEQFFGPGTRLTVL.

The CDR3 nucleotides read TGTGCCAGCTCAATCGGGGTAGGCGTGAGCACTGAAGCTTTCTTT. It codes for CASSIGVGVSTEAFF. V gene TRBV18 combines with J gene TRBJ1-1; D is ambiguous. Looked up from germline, CDR1 is KGHSH and CDR2 is LQKENI. The V end was cut by 5 bases, the J end by 4 bases, with 17 bases between. CDR3 length: 15 residues.

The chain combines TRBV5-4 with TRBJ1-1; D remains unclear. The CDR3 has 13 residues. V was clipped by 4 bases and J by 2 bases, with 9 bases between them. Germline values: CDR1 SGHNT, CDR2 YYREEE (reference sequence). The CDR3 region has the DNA TGTGCCAGCAGCCGAGGGCCCAACACTGAAGCTTTCTTT. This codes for CASSRGPNTEAFF.

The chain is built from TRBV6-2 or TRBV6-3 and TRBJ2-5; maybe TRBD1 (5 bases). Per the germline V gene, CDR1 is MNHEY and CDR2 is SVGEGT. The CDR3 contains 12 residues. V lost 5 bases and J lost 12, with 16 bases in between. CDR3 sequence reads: CASSDPGKGKYF. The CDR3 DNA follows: TGTGCCAGCAGTGACCCAGGGAAGGGGAAGTACTTC.

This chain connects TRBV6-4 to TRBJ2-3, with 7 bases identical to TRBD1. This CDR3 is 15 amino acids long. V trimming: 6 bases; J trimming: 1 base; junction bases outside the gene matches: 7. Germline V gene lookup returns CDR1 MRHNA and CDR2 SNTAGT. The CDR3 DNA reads TGTGCCAGCAGCCCCGATGGACAGGGCACAGATACGCAGTATTTT. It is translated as CASSPDGQGTDTQYF.